This TCR beta chain was obtained from a study of T cell repertoires in aging, cancer and after chemotherapy. With respect to this clonotype: Its antigen remains unidentified.

The study, taken as a whole, reports: Untreated cancer patients had significantly lower blood TCR diversity than age-matched healthy donors.

Amplification of TCR beta used genomic DNA extracted from peripheral blood. CDR1 and CDR2 from the germline V gene are DFQATT and SNEGSKA (reference sequence). The CDR3 spans 11 residues. V lost 6 bases, J lost 11 bases, and 14 bases lay in between. Multiplex touch-down PCR with TRB-A/B primers amplified rearranged V-D-J TRB sequences. TCRdb used MiXCR to reprocess the multiplex PCR reads, holding one entry per CDR3 protein. The sample includes under 7,500 distinct CDR3 sequences, 25% to 35% of them seen just once. The chain is built from TRBV20-1 and TRBJ1-5, with D possibly being TRBD1 (6 bases). Sequencing was carried out using blood. This TCR was recovered from a human donor in good health. This chain's CDR3 is CSAIRDRTQHF. CDR3 nucleotide sequence: TGCAGTGCAATCCGCGACAGGACCCAGCATTTT.